This T cell receptor (beta chain) was sequenced in a study of blood T cell repertoires in COVID-19. Original methodology: Quantification of nucleated cells was approximated via reference gene primer amplification. Profiled with immunoSEQ multiplex PCR; TCRdb holds only in-frame clones, not every one. V and J calls and clone size are copied from that table; D and trimming were computed from the DNA. The repertoire includes 200,000 to 250,000 clones, about nine tenths of them detected once, and roughly 3% sits in the top ten. The Seattle patients, enrolled during active infection, were followed longitudinally. This CDR3 contains 15 residues. The germline V and J ends were trimmed by 7 bases and 0 bases, with 10 bases remaining between them. Germline CDR1 reads MNHEY; CDR2 reads SVGAGI.

The rearrangement uses TRBV6-5 and TRBJ1-6; TRBD1 might be the D (5 bases). The TCR was taken from a man aged 25 to 40 with COVID-19, enrolled during active disease. The sample was peripheral blood. This chain's CDR3 is CASTGRDSYNSPLHF. The CDR3 nucleotides are TGTGCCAGCACCGGCAGGGACTCCTATAATTCACCCCTCCACTTT.